The 7 T cell receptor beta chains reported below all come from one sample, sequenced in a study of blood T cell repertoires in COVID-19 (dated by TCRdb to about 2020). The protocol used for the library was the immunoSEQ multiplex PCR assay. TCRdb's version of the immuneACCESS table is confined to in-frame rearrangements and falls short of the full clone set. An unresolved V gene accounts for under half of the shortfall where checked; the remainder is of unknown origin. The sample has fewer than 250,000 clones on record, 80% to 90% of them singletons. The ten top clones hold roughly 7.1% of the sample. Sequenced sample: PBMCs or T cells enriched from blood (not recorded which). All receptors derive from a man aged 25-40 years in a cohort exposed to, infected with or recovered from COVID-19 (not recorded which).

The DNA of the CDR3 is TGCGCCAGCAGCCAAGCCGCGACAGTCTACGAGCAGTACTTC. Protein product: CASSQAATVYEQYF. This chain joins TRBV4-1 and TRBJ2-7; D possibly corresponds to TRBD1 (5 bases). In germline, CDR1 is MGHRA, CDR2 YSYEKL. CDR3 size: 14 residues. Trimming cost V 1 base and J 3 bases, with 10 bases left between them.

V and J are TRBV6-2 or TRBV6-3 and TRBJ2-5, with TRBD2 identical over 9 bases. V was clipped by 7 bases and J by 0 bases; unmatched bases: 6. The V gene's germline CDR1 is MNHEY and CDR2 SVGEGT. CDR3 size: 15 residues. CDR3 region: CASIPSGRYQETQYF. CDR3 bases: TGTGCCAGCATCCCAAGCGGGAGGTACCAAGAGACCCAGTACTTC.

This sequence joins TRBV5-6 and TRBJ2-5; D uncertain. Germline CDR1 reads SGHDT; CDR2 reads YYEEEE. This CDR3 has 13 residues. V gave up 1 base and J gave up 1 base, with 5 bases separating them. CDR3 amino acids: CASSLTSQETQYF. CDR3 sequence (DNA): TGTGCCAGCAGCTTGACTTCCCAAGAGACCCAGTACTTC. Combining the CDR3 with reference TRBV5-6 and TRBJ2-5 gives the whole variable domain DAGVTQSPTHLIKTRGQQVTLRCSPKSGHDTVSWYQQALGQGPQFIFQYYEEEERQRGNFPDRFSGHQFPNYSSELNVNALLLGDSALYLCASSLTSQETQYFGPGTRLLVL.

There are a few counts of this clone. This chain uses TRBV28 with TRBJ2-7; 7 bases are a match to TRBD2. The V and J ends lost 5 bases and 0 bases, in that order; junction bases with no gene match: 10. CDR1 and CDR2 (germline): MDHEN, SYDVKM. The CDR3 sequence is 16 residues long. The CDR3 protein is CASSPLRAGPSYEQYF. For the CDR3, the DNA is TGTGCCAGCAGTCCCCTTCGAGCGGGGCCCTCCTACGAGCAGTACTTC.

The chain is built from TRBV5-4 and TRBJ2-1; TRBD2 aligns across 13 bases. The CDR3 sequence is 17 residues long. With 4 bases clipped from V and 0 bases from J, the junction kept 4 bases outside the gene matches. Germline CDR1 reads SGHNT; CDR2 reads YYREEE (reference sequence). CDR3 in DNA: TGTGCCAGCAGCCCCGGGACTAGCGGGACCTCCTACAATGAGCAGTTCTTC. Its translation: CASSPGTSGTSYNEQFF.

The chain carries TRBV7-9 and TRBJ2-1; the match to TRBD2 covers 10 bases. This CDR3 comprises 15 residues. Germline CDR1 is SEHNR and CDR2 is FQNEAQ (reference sequence). The V segment lost 5 bases and the J segment 2 bases; nucleotides outside the gene matches: 3. The CDR3 coding sequence is TGTGCCAGCAGCCTCAGCGGGAGGGCCTACAATGAGCAGTTCTTC. As protein: CASSLSGRAYNEQFF.

CDR3 DNA sequence: TGTGCCAGCAGCTTACAAGGTCAGGGTTCACCCCTCCACTTT. It codes for CASSLQGQGSPLHF. The rearrangement joins TRBV7-3 to TRBJ1-6; weak D call: TRBD1 (5 bases). Trimming cost V 2 bases and J 9 bases, with 11 bases left between them. The length of the CDR3 is 14 residues. Germline assignment: CDR1 SGHTA and CDR2 FQGTGA.